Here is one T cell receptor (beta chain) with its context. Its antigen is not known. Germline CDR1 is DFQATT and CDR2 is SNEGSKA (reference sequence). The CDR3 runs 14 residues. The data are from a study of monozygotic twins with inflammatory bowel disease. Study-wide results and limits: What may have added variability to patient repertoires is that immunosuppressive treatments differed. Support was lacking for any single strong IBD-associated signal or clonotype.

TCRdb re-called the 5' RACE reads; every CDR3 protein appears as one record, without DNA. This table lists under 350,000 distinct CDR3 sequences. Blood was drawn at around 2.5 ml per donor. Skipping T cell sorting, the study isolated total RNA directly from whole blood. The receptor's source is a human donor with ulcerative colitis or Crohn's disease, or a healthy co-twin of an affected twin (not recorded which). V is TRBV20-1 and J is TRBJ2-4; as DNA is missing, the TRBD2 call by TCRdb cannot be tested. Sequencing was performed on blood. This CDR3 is CSASGPLAKNIQYF.